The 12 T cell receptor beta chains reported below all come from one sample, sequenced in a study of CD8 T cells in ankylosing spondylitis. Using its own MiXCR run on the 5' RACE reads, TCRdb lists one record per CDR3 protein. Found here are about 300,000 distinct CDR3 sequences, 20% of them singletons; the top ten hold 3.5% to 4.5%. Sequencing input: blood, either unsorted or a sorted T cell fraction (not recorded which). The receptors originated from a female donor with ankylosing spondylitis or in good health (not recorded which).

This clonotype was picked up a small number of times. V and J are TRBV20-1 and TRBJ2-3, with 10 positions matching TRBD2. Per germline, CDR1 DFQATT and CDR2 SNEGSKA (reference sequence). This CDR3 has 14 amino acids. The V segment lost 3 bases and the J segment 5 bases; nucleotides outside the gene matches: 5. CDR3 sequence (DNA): TGCAGTGCTAGGCTAGCGGGAGTGAGAGATACGCAGTATTTT. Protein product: CSARLAGVRDTQYF.

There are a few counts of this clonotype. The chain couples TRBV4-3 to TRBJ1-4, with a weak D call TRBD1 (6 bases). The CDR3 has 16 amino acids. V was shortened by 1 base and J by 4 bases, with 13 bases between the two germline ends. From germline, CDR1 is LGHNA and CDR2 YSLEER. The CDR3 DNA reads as TGCGCCAGCAGCCAAGGCTGGGGACATGATAATGAAAAACTGTTTTTT. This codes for CASSQGWGHDNEKLFF.

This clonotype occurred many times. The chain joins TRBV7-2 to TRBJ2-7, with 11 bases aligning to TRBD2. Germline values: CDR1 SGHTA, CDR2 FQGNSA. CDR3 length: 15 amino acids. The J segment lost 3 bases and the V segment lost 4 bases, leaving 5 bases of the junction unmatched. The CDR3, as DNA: TGTGCCAGCAGCTCGGGACTAGCGGCAATCTACGAGCAGTACTTC. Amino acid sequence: CASSSGLAAIYEQYF.

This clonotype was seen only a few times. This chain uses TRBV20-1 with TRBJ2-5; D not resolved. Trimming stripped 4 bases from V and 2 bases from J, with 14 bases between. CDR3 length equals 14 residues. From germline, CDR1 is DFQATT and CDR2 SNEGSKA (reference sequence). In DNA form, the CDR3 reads TGCAGTGCTATAGAAACCTTTGGGCAAGAGACCCAGTACTTC. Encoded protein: CSAIETFGQETQYF.

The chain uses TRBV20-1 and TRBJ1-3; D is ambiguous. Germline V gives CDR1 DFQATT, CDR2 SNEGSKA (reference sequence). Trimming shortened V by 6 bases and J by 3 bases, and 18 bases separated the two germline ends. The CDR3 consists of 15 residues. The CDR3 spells CSALDSTDFGNTIYF. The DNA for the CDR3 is TGCAGTGCCCTAGACTCGACGGACTTTGGAAACACCATATATTTT.

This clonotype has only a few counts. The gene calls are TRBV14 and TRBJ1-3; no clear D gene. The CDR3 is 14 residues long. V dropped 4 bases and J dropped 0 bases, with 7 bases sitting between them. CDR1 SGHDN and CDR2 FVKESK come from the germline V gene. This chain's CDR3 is CASSPSASGNTIYF. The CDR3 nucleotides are TGTGCCAGCAGCCCGTCGGCCTCTGGAAACACCATATATTTT. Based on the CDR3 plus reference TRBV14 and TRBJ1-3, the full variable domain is EAGVTQFPSHSVIEKGQTVTLRCDPISGHDNLYWYRRVMGKEIKFLLHFVKESKQDESGMPNNRFLAERTGGTYSTLKVQPAELEDSGVYFCASSPSASGNTIYFGEGSWLTVV.

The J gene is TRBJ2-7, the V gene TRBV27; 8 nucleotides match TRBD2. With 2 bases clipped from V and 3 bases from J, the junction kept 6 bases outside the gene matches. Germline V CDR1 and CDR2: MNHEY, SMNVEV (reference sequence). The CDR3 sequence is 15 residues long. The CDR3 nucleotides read TGTGCCAGCAGTTTAGGAGGGCTAGCGGGCTACGAGCAGTACTTC. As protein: CASSLGGLAGYEQYF.

CDR3 nucleotides: TGTGCCACGGGCCGGGACAGGTTAAGTGATGAGCAGTTCTTC. Protein product: CATGRDRLSDEQFF. The chain links TRBV10-3 to TRBJ2-1, with 8 bases matching TRBD1. This CDR3 region has 14 residues. Germline-derived CDR1 and CDR2 are ENHRY and SYGVKD. V was pared by 10 bases and J by 8 bases, with 13 bases of the junction left unmatched.

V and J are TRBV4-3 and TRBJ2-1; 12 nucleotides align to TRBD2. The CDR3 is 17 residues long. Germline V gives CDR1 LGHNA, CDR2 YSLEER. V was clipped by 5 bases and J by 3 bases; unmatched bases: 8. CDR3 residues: CASSSQSGLAGYNEQFF. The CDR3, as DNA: TGCGCCAGCAGCTCCCAATCGGGACTAGCGGGCTACAATGAGCAGTTCTTC.

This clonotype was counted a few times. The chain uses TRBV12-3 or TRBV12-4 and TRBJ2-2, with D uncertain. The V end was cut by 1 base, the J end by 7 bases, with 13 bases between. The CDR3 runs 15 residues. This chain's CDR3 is CASSLDSIGLGELFF. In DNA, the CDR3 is TGTGCCAGCAGTTTAGATAGTATTGGGCTCGGGGAGCTGTTTTTT.

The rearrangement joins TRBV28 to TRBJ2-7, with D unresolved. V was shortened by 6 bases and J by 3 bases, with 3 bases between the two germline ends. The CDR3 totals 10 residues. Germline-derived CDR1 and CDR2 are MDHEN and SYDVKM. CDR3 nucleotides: TGTGCCAGCAGCCACTACGAGCAGTACTTC. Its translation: CASSHYEQYF.

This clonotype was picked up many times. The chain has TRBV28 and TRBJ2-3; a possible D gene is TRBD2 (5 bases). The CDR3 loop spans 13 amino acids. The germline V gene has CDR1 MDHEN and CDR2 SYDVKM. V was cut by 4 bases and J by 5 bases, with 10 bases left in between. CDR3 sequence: CASSSLGVDTQYF. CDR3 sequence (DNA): TGTGCCAGCAGTTCGCTCGGGGTAGATACGCAGTATTTT.